This T cell receptor beta chain was sequenced for a study of T cell responses to AZD1222 COVID-19 vaccine. Study findings and constraints: The reported proportion of spike-specific TCRs targeting unmutated variant regions was nearly half. The study found Spike-specific TCR breadth and depth rose after two AZD1222 doses. Sampled repertoires all dated from after the peak T cell response.

Produced via immunoSEQ multiplex PCR; TCRdb's table is partial and in-frame only. The table includes fewer than 200,000 clones, around 92% detected once. CDR3 length: 13 amino acids. V dropped 4 bases and J dropped 16; count of bases not matched to a gene: 9. The germline V gene encodes CDR1 SGHVS and CDR2 FQNEAQ. Concerning this clone: What it binds is unknown.

The source material was peripheral blood, sampled on day 0 of AZD1222 vaccination. This TCR was recovered from an adult in good health. V usage is TRBV7-8 and J usage is TRBJ2-1; 11 bases match TRBD2. CDR3 DNA: TGTGCCAGCAGCTCCGGACTAGCGGGTTCGTCCTTCTTC. Translation gives CASSSGLAGSSFF.